This entry is about one TCR beta chain. The data stem from a study of blood T cell repertoires in COVID-19. Study in general: Acute and convalescent COVID-19 samples came from the United States, Italy and Spain. The cDNA or gDNA used as material had been derived from T cells, B-cell-depleted T cells, or PBMCs.

Grouping used clinical history reported by participants in a survey and questionnaire. Study processing details: Nucleated cell number was recorded as an estimate derived from reference gene primer amplification. Some clones are missing from TCRdb's copy, which holds only in-frame ones; the method was immunoSEQ multiplex PCR. V, J and clone size derive from that table, while D and trimming were established from the DNA sequence. Of roughly 200,000 clones in the sample, 85% to 90% were seen once. The trim removed 7 bases at V and 5 bases at J, leaving 10 bases unmatched. There are 15 residues in the CDR3. Looked up from germline, CDR1 is SEHNR and CDR2 is FQNEAQ (reference sequence).

The chain links TRBV7-9 to TRBJ2-1; TRBD2 aligns across 8 bases. The sequence was collected from a man between 25 and 39 years old who had recovered from COVID-19. Sample: PBMCs or T cells enriched from blood (not recorded which). DNA of the CDR3: TGTGCCAGCATCTATCGGGAGGGCCTCAACAATGAGCAGTTCTTC. Translating it yields CASIYREGLNNEQFF.